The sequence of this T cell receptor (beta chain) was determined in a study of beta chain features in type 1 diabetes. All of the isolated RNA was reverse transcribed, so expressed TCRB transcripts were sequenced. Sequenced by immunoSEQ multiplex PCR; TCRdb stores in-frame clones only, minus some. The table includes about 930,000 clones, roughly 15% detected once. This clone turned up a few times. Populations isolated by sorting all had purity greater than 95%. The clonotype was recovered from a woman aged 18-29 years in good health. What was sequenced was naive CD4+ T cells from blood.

The CDR3 sequence: CASSPDGSSYNEQFF. Written as DNA, the CDR3 is TGTGCCAGCTCACCAGATGGTAGCTCCTACAATGAGCAGTTCTTC. The rearrangement links TRBV18 to TRBJ2-1; D remains ambiguous. This CDR3 spans 15 amino acids. Trimming removed 2 bases from V and 0 bases from J, with 8 bases in between. Germline V gives CDR1 KGHSH, CDR2 LQKENI.